This paragraph covers one T cell receptor beta chain sequence. Its antigen is not identified. The sample comes from a study of T-cell reconstitution after alpha-beta-depleted transplantation in children. Study-level points and caveats: Expanded clones from the graft, numbering several hundred, reportedly supplied alpha-beta T cells about two months after transplant. Diversity and T-cell counts at one year after transplant derived mostly from new T cells. Surviving recipient T cells and thymic progenitors underlay high day-60 TCRbeta diversity in some patients.

The CDR3 extends over 15 amino acids. Germline values: CDR1 SGHVS, CDR2 FNYEAQ. Trimming pared 1 base from V and 6 bases from J, leaving 12 bases between. Preparation of the TCRbeta library used unique molecular identifiers. Using its own MiXCR run on the PCR reads, TCRdb lists one record per CDR3 protein. This sample has some 81,000 distinct CDR3 sequences, with about 14% found just once. The sample in question was PBMCs, mostly from graft donor cells, obtained 180 days after TCRalphabeta/CD19-depleted stem cell transplant. The source is a male patient aged 2-10 years who had a stem cell transplant for acute lymphoblastic leukemia, so the T cells may come from the graft donor. This chain links TRBV7-6 with TRBJ2-2; D might be TRBD1 or TRBD2, each matching 6 bases. CDR3 protein: CASSLVVGGSGELFF. The CDR3 DNA reads TGTGCCAGCAGCTTAGTTGTGGGGGGCTCCGGGGAGCTGTTTTTT. Complete variable domain (other parts from reference TRBV7-6 and TRBJ2-2): GAGVSQSPRYKVTKRGQDVALRCDPISGHVSLYWYRQALGQGPEFLTYFNYEAQQDKSGLPNDRFSAERPEGSISTLTIQRTEQRDSAMYRCASSLVVGGSGELFFGEGSRLTVL.